A selection of T cell receptor beta chains follows, all from one sample in a study of blood T cells in healthy people across ages. MiXCR, applied by TCRdb to the 5' RACE reads, yields one record per CDR3 protein. Among about 730,000 distinct CDR3 sequences, about 42% were seen once, and the ten largest hold roughly 19%. The sample consisted of blood. Receptors originate from a woman aged 55-70 years in good health. The CDR3 runs from the conserved cysteine through the conserved F or W. D genes are given only for firm matches. A clone size is listed for some rows: how often the clone was seen (once, few, many), or a class if it is expanded.

size	V	length	D	J	CDR3	DNA
few	TRBV4-2	16	TRBD2	TRBJ2-1	CASSQGGAGVGNEQFF	TGTGCCAGCAGCCAAGGGGGAGCGGGAGTGGGCAATGAGCAGTTCTTC
few	TRBV27	13	-	TRBJ2-5	CASSKLGLETQYF	TGTGCCAGCAGTAAATTGGGATTGGAGACCCAGTACTTC
few	TRBV4-2	19	TRBD2	TRBJ2-3	CASSPTLTSGRGFTDTQYF	TGTGCCAGCAGCCCAACCCTGACTAGCGGGAGGGGATTCACAGATACGCAGTATTTT
many	TRBV5-1	12	-	TRBJ1-2	CASSLSSYGYTF	TGTGCCAGCAGCTTATCCTCCTATGGCTACACCTTC
-	TRBV10-3	16	TRBD1	TRBJ2-7	CAISESSQGLSYEQYF	TGTGCCATCAGTGAGTCGTCACAGGGGCTATCCTACGAGCAGTACTTC
-	TRBV4-3	16	TRBD1	TRBJ2-7	CASSQEYGTGGGEQYF	TGCGCCAGCAGCCAGGAGTACGGGACAGGGGGCGGCGAGCAGTACTTC
-	TRBV6-1	15	-	TRBJ1-2	CASSEGGGINYGYTF	TGTGCCAGCAGTGAAGGGGGAGGGATTAACTATGGCTACACCTTC
-	TRBV6-2/TRBV6-3	13	-	TRBJ2-7	CASSSANRYEQYF	TGTGCCAGCAGTTCGGCTAACAGATACGAGCAGTACTTC
-	TRBV5-1	14	TRBD2	TRBJ2-3	CASSFAGDTDTQYF	TGCGCCAGCAGCTTTGCGGGAGATACGGATACGCAGTATTTT
once	TRBV7-8	15	-	TRBJ2-1	CASSQGGVPGREQFF	TGTGCCAGCAGCCAGGGTGGGGTTCCGGGTCGGGAGCAGTTCTTC
-	TRBV29-1	13	TRBD1	TRBJ2-7	CSTGTGGPYEQYF	TGCAGCACCGGGACAGGGGGCCCCTACGAGCAGTACTTC
-	TRBV12-3/TRBV12-4	15	-	TRBJ2-2	CASNPGEVNTGELFF	TGTGCCAGCAATCCGGGGGAGGTGAACACCGGGGAGCTGTTTTTT
few	TRBV6-5	16	-	TRBJ2-3	CASYPSGPLSTDTQYF	TGTGCCAGCTACCCCTCGGGTCCCTTAAGCACAGATACGCAGTATTTT
-	TRBV7-2	13	-	TRBJ1-4	CASSLWGGEKLFF	TGTGCCAGCAGCCTGTGGGGTGGAGAAAAACTGTTTTTT
-	TRBV20-1	14	-	TRBJ2-7	CSARVGQAQGEQYF	TGCAGTGCTAGAGTTGGGCAGGCCCAGGGCGAGCAGTACTTC
-	TRBV20-1	11	-	TRBJ1-6	CSAGVRQLIHF	TGCAGTGCAGGGGTCAGACAGCTGATCCACTTT
-	TRBV20-1	14	-	TRBJ2-7	CSAIVQRSSYEQYF	TGCAGTGCTATAGTTCAGAGGTCCTCCTACGAGCAGTACTTC
once	TRBV6-1	15	-	TRBJ2-5	CASSKEGLKRGTQYF	TGTGCCAGCAGTAAAGAGGGCCTTAAGAGAGGGACCCAGTACTTC
few	TRBV7-2	14	-	TRBJ1-5	CASSYLDTNQPQHF	TGTGCCAGCAGCTACCTGGACACCAATCAGCCCCAGCATTTT
many	TRBV12-3/TRBV12-4	13	-	TRBJ2-7	CASSLPGRYEQYF	TGTGCCAGCAGTTTACCAGGGCGGTACGAGCAGTACTTC
-	TRBV20-1	15	-	TRBJ1-4	CSARDYRRRGEKLFF	TGCAGTGCTAGAGATTACCGCAGGCGAGGGGAAAAACTGTTTTTT
few	TRBV20-1	15	TRBD2	TRBJ2-7	CSARYRLARDDEQYF	TGCAGTGCCCGCTACCGACTAGCCCGCGATGATGAGCAGTACTTC
-	TRBV28	14	TRBD2	TRBJ2-7	CASSGGTLIYEQYF	TGTGCCAGCAGCGGGGGGACCCTCATATACGAGCAGTACTTC
-	TRBV5-5	13	-	TRBJ2-3	CASRSTATDTQYF	TGTGCCAGCCGGTCGACAGCCACAGATACGCAGTATTTT
few	TRBV27	14	TRBD1	TRBJ2-1	CASSKNDRGHEQFF	TGTGCCAGCAGTAAAAACGACAGGGGCCATGAGCAGTTCTTC
few	TRBV24-1	13	-	TRBJ2-3	CATRERGTDTQYF	TGTGCCACTCGGGAGAGGGGCACAGATACGCAGTATTTT
many	TRBV6-5	14	-	TRBJ2-7	CASRPTRIGREQYF	TGTGCCAGCAGGCCCACTAGAATAGGTCGCGAGCAGTACTTC
few	TRBV20-1	16	TRBD1	TRBJ2-7	CSARGVGTGYSYEQYF	TGCAGTGCTAGGGGAGTAGGGACAGGGTACTCCTACGAGCAGTACTTC
-	TRBV6-2/TRBV6-3	17	TRBD2	TRBJ2-1	CASRPNFGTSEDNEQFF	TGTGCCAGCAGACCAAACTTCGGGACTAGCGAGGACAATGAGCAGTTCTTC
-	TRBV20-1	15	TRBD2	TRBJ2-7	CSASFASGQSYEQYF	TGCAGTGCTAGTTTCGCTAGCGGCCAGTCCTACGAGCAGTACTTC
few	TRBV4-3	16	TRBD1	TRBJ1-4	CASSQDIGTGNEKLFF	TGCGCCAGCAGCCAAGATATCGGGACAGGAAATGAAAAACTGTTTTTT
-	TRBV5-1	14	-	TRBJ1-2	CASMGQGGNYGYTF	TGCGCCAGCATGGGACAAGGGGGTAACTATGGCTACACCTTC
-	TRBV5-1	17	TRBD2	TRBJ2-2	CASSFTRLAGVTGELFF	TGCGCCAGCAGCTTCACCCGACTAGCGGGAGTCACCGGGGAGCTGTTTTTT
once	TRBV7-3	14	TRBD1	TRBJ2-1	CASSPAGTGVEQFF	TGTGCCAGCAGCCCCGCCGGGACAGGGGTAGAGCAGTTCTTC
-	TRBV12-3/TRBV12-4	12	-	TRBJ2-5	CASNLGWGTQYF	TGTGCCAGCAACCTCGGTTGGGGGACCCAGTACTTC
-	TRBV11-1	17	TRBD1	TRBJ2-6	CASTPGQARSGANVLTF	TGTGCCAGCACGCCTGGACAGGCGCGCTCTGGGGCCAACGTCCTGACTTTC
-	TRBV18	16	TRBD2	TRBJ2-3	CASSPLAGENTDTQYF	TGTGCCAGCTCACCCTTAGCGGGGGAAAACACAGATACGCAGTATTTT
few	TRBV11-2	14	-	TRBJ2-1	CASSPERRGHEQFF	TGTGCCAGCAGCCCGGAGCGGCGGGGGCATGAGCAGTTCTTC
many	TRBV20-1	15	-	TRBJ2-3	CSARGLVAGTDTQYF	TGCAGTGCCAGAGGGCTAGTCGCTGGCACAGATACGCAGTATTTT
once	TRBV7-2	15	TRBD2	TRBJ2-1	CASSLSAGANNEQFF	TGTGCCAGCAGCTTATCAGCGGGGGCCAACAATGAGCAGTTCTTC
many	TRBV7-2	14	TRBD2	TRBJ2-1	CASSSTAGVNEQFF	TGTGCCAGCAGCTCAACAGCGGGGGTCAATGAGCAGTTCTTC
-	TRBV6-2/TRBV6-3	17	TRBD2	TRBJ2-1	CASILRAGGFSYNEQFF	TGTGCCAGCATCCTCCGGGCGGGGGGCTTTTCCTACAATGAGCAGTTCTTC
many	TRBV2	11	-	TRBJ2-5	CASSVKETQYF	TGTGCCAGCAGTGTTAAGGAGACCCAGTACTTC
-	TRBV10-3	14	-	TRBJ2-5	CAIGENGAGETQYF	TGTGCCATCGGTGAGAACGGGGCAGGGGAGACCCAGTACTTC
-	TRBV6-2/TRBV6-3	15	TRBD1	TRBJ1-1	CASSSGTAMNTEAFF	TGTGCCAGCAGCTCCGGGACAGCCATGAACACTGAAGCTTTCTTT
-	TRBV6-2/TRBV6-3	15	TRBD1	TRBJ1-5	CASSQQGLSNQPQHF	TGTGCCAGCAGTCAACAGGGGCTTAGCAATCAGCCCCAGCATTTT
-	TRBV28	14	-	TRBJ1-1	CASYPGTGNTEAFF	TGTGCCAGTTACCCCGGGACGGGGAACACTGAAGCTTTCTTT
few	TRBV25-1	12	-	TRBJ2-1	CASSDPNNEQFF	TGTGCCAGCAGTGACCCCAACAATGAGCAGTTCTTC
-	TRBV6-2/TRBV6-3	15	-	TRBJ1-3	CASSYSSTAGNTIYF	TGTGCCAGCAGTTACTCCTCGACGGCTGGAAACACCATATATTTT
few	TRBV7-9	17	-	TRBJ2-3	CASSLEAELGDTDTQYF	TGTGCCAGCAGCTTAGAAGCAGAGCTGGGGGACACAGATACGCAGTATTTT
few	TRBV20-1	14	-	TRBJ1-5	CSAAGGRVNQPQHF	TGCAGTGCGGCGGGGGGGCGCGTCAATCAGCCCCAGCATTTT
-	TRBV5-1	15	TRBD2	TRBJ2-5	CASSRLADSYNEQYF	TGCGCCAGCAGCCGACTAGCGGACTCCTACAATGAGCAGTACTTC
few	TRBV27	18	-	TRBJ2-3	CASSSPGFVRGSTDTQYF	TGTGCCAGCAGTTCCCCAGGCTTTGTTCGGGGGAGCACAGATACGCAGTATTTT
-	TRBV29-1	14	TRBD2	TRBJ2-2	CSVSGGDGAGELFF	TGCAGCGTCAGCGGGGGGGACGGAGCCGGGGAGCTGTTTTTT
few	TRBV29-1	13	TRBD1	TRBJ1-5	CSVQGASAQPQHF	TGCAGCGTTCAGGGGGCCTCTGCTCAGCCCCAGCATTTT
few	TRBV20-1	14	TRBD1	TRBJ2-2	CSATWDRAGGELFF	TGCAGTGCTACCTGGGACAGGGCTGGCGGGGAGCTGTTTTTT
-	TRBV7-3	15	-	TRBJ2-7	CASSPAQMWTYEQYF	TGTGCCAGCAGTCCCGCCCAGATGTGGACCTACGAGCAGTACTTC
once	TRBV4-1	15	-	TRBJ1-5	CASSHADGYNQPQHF	TGCGCCAGCAGCCATGCGGACGGTTACAATCAGCCCCAGCATTTT
-	TRBV29-1	15	TRBD1	TRBJ1-1	CSASLTGTGNTEAFF	TGCAGCGCTTCCCTTACCGGGACAGGGAACACTGAAGCTTTCTTT